This is a list of T cell receptor beta chains from one sample in a study of T cell changes during pregnancy in multiple sclerosis. TCRdb's table, derived via immunoSEQ multiplex PCR, lists solely in-frame clones and lacks some. Among about 120,000 clones, roughly 92% were seen once, and the ten largest hold 6.2%. The sample in question was peripheral blood, obtained before pregnancy. The origin of the receptors is a female donor with multiple sclerosis, enrolled in a pregnancy study. Each CDR3 is given with its conserved first and last residue. Fields, in order: V gene, J gene, D gene, clone size, CDR3 DNA, CDR3 protein. The D gene is left open where the match is weak. Not every row has a clone size; where given, it reads once, few, many or a size class.

TRBV5-6	TRBJ2-7	NA	NA	TGTGCCAGCAGCTTGGCATCAGGGACTGCGTACGAGCAGTACTTC	CASSLASGTAYEQYF
TRBV7-3	TRBJ2-1	NA	NA	TGTGCCAGCAGCCCCGGGACTTCCTACAATGAGCAGTTCTTC	CASSPGTSYNEQFF
TRBV15	TRBJ2-7	NA	NA	TGTGCCACCAGCAGGGGACTCCCTGGGTACGAGCAGTACTTC	CATSRGLPGYEQYF
TRBV2	TRBJ2-7	TRBD2	NA	TGTGCCAGCCGGGGGAGGGACGAGCAGTACTTC	CASRGRDEQYF
TRBV7-9	TRBJ2-1	NA	NA	TGTGCCAGCAGCTCCATACGCCTAACCTACAATGAGCAGTTCTTC	CASSSIRLTYNEQFF
TRBV6-6	TRBJ2-4	TRBD1	NA	TGTGCCAGCAGGGACACAGGGGTTACCAGCATTCAGTACTTC	CASRDTGVTSIQYF
TRBV30	TRBJ1-5	NA	NA	TGTGCCTGGAGTGTACCCCAGGGTCGGGATCAGCCCCAGCATTTT	CAWSVPQGRDQPQHF
TRBV5-4	TRBJ1-1	NA	NA	TGTGCCAGCAGCTTTGGGCAGTTTGAAGCTTTCTTT	CASSFGQFEAFF
TRBV11-3	TRBJ2-7	NA	NA	TGTGCCAGCAGCTTAGGTCAGAACTACGAGCAGTACTTC	CASSLGQNYEQYF
TRBV7-2	TRBJ2-3	NA	NA	TGTGCCAGCAGCTTACCCGGGACTTCTCAGATCGCAGATACGCAGTATTTT	CASSLPGTSQIADTQYF
TRBV2	TRBJ1-2	NA	NA	TGTGCCAGCAGTGAAAGGGGACACCTTAACTATGGCTACACCTTC	CASSERGHLNYGYTF
TRBV6-5	TRBJ2-7	NA	NA	TGTGCCAGCAGTTATCAACTAGTGAGGCCCTACGAGCAGTACTTC	CASSYQLVRPYEQYF
TRBV2	TRBJ2-5	NA	NA	TGTGCGAGCCTCCGTACTGAGTACCAAGAGACCCAGTACTTC	CASLRTEYQETQYF
TRBV28	TRBJ1-1	NA	NA	TGTGCCAGCACACAGGGCCCGAAGTCTGAAGCTTTCTTT	CASTQGPKSEAFF
TRBV10-2	TRBJ2-2	NA	NA	TGCGCCAGCAGGCGCGGGATGAACACCGGGGAGCTGTTTTTT	CASRRGMNTGELFF
TRBV19	TRBJ1-1	NA	NA	TGTGCCAGTAGTCGGGCGGGGTTGGACACTGAAGCTTTCTTT	CASSRAGLDTEAFF
TRBV27	TRBJ1-2	TRBD1	NA	TGTGCCAGCAGTCGGGACAGAGCATATGGCTACACCTTC	CASSRDRAYGYTF
TRBV27	TRBJ2-7	NA	once	TGTGCCAGCAGTTTATCAGGGGCGGCGGATTACGAGCAGTACTTC	CASSLSGAADYEQYF
TRBV11-2	TRBJ1-3	NA	NA	TGTGCCAGCAGCTTAATCCGGTCCTCTGGAAACACCATATATTTT	CASSLIRSSGNTIYF
TRBV14	TRBJ1-2	NA	NA	TGTGCCAGCAGTCCCATGAGGGCAACAAGGCAAGTCTTC	CASSPMRATRQVF
TRBV30	TRBJ2-7	NA	NA	TGTGCCTGGATGGGAGCGGCAGGTCCCTACGAGCAGTACTTC	CAWMGAAGPYEQYF
TRBV10-3	TRBJ1-2	TRBD1	once	TGTGCCATCAGCCCGGGACAGTCATATGGCTACACCTTC	CAISPGQSYGYTF
TRBV19	TRBJ1-1	NA	NA	TGTGCCAGTACCTCAAGTCAGGGCCTTGGCACTGAAGCTTTCTTT	CASTSSQGLGTEAFF
TRBV1	TRBJ1-4	NA	NA	TGCACCAATTCGGACAGGACTAATGAAAAACTGTTTTTT	CTNSDRTNEKLFF
TRBV19	TRBJ2-1	NA	once	TGTGCCAGTAGCTTCAATAGCGGCAATGAGCAGTTCTTC	CASSFNSGNEQFF
TRBV5-1	TRBJ1-4	NA	NA	TGCGCCAGCAGCTTGGGGACACGGAGTGAAAAACTGTTTTTT	CASSLGTRSEKLFF
TRBV10-2	TRBJ1-2	NA	NA	TGCGCCAGCAGACCAGAACAGATATTCTATGGCTACACCTTC	CASRPEQIFYGYTF
TRBV5-6	TRBJ2-1	NA	NA	TGTGCCAGCAGCTTACGGGGGGCCTTGTACTACAATGAGCAGTTCTTC	CASSLRGALYYNEQFF
TRBV27	TRBJ1-1	NA	NA	TGTGCCAGCAGTTTTGGGGGGGCAACCACTGAAGCTTTCTTT	CASSFGGATTEAFF
TRBV4-2	TRBJ2-7	TRBD1	NA	TGTGCCAGCAGCCACGGACAGGGGTTCTACGAGCAGTACTTC	CASSHGQGFYEQYF
TRBV9	TRBJ2-3	NA	NA	TGTGCCAGCAGCCCCCGGGGGTGGAGTAGCCCAGATACGCAGTATTTT	CASSPRGWSSPDTQYF
TRBV4-2	TRBJ2-2	TRBD2	NA	TGTGCCAGCAGCCCCGGGACTAGCGGGAGGACCGGGGAGCTGTTTTTT	CASSPGTSGRTGELFF
TRBV2	TRBJ1-5	NA	once	TGTGCCAGCAGTCTGGACGCGGGGGGCAATCAGCCCCAGCATTTT	CASSLDAGGNQPQHF
TRBV5-1	TRBJ2-3	TRBD2	once	TGCGCCAGCAGCGCAGGACTAGCGGGGGCTCCGGGCACAGATACGCAGTATTTT	CASSAGLAGAPGTDTQYF
TRBV18	TRBJ1-2	TRBD1	NA	TGTGCCAGCTCACGTCTATCGGGACAGGGGGACGGCTACACCTTC	CASSRLSGQGDGYTF
TRBV14	TRBJ2-1	NA	NA	TGTGCCAGCAGCCAAGTATATGGGGCGGGGGAGCAGTTCTTC	CASSQVYGAGEQFF
TRBV19	TRBJ1-5	TRBD1	NA	TGTGCCAGTAGTATATTCCGGGACAGAAATCAGCCCCAGCATTTT	CASSIFRDRNQPQHF
TRBV7-7	TRBJ2-2	NA	NA	TGTGCCAGCAGCTTCAGTAACACCGGGGAGCTGTTTTTT	CASSFSNTGELFF
TRBV28	TRBJ1-3	NA	NA	TGTGCCAGCAGTTCCACTCCCCAGGCCTTCTCTGGAAACACCATATATTTT	CASSSTPQAFSGNTIYF
TRBV28	TRBJ1-3	TRBD1	NA	TGTGCCAGCAGTCCTCTTAAGGGGGCTGCCTCTGGAAACACCATATATTTT	CASSPLKGAASGNTIYF
TRBV27	TRBJ2-7	TRBD2	NA	TGTGCCAGCAGTCCCACGGGGGGCTACGAGCAGTACTTC	CASSPTGGYEQYF
TRBV18	TRBJ2-7	TRBD2	NA	TGTGCCAGCTCACCGGTAGCGGGAGAGACCTTCTACGAGCAGTACTTC	CASSPVAGETFYEQYF
TRBV5-4	TRBJ2-2	TRBD2	NA	TGTGCCAGCAGCTTGGGCGGGAGATCTACCGGGGAGCTGTTTTTT	CASSLGGRSTGELFF
TRBV11-2	TRBJ2-1	TRBD2	NA	TGTGCCAGCAGCTTAGATTTAACTAGCGGATCCTACAATGAGCAGTTCTTC	CASSLDLTSGSYNEQFF
TRBV5-4	TRBJ2-6	NA	NA	TGTGCCAGCAGCTTAAGGGGTGGCGGGGCCAACGTCCTGACTTTC	CASSLRGGGANVLTF
TRBV10-3	TRBJ1-6	NA	NA	TGTGCCGCACATGTAACAGGAGATGTCTATAATTCACCCCTCCACTTT	CAAHVTGDVYNSPLHF
TRBV11-2	TRBJ2-1	NA	NA	TGTGCCAGCAGCTTAGATCTCGGGGGTAGCTCCTACAATGAGCAGTTCTTC	CASSLDLGGSSYNEQFF
TRBV4-1	TRBJ1-6	TRBD1	NA	TGCGCCAGCAGCCACCGGGGCGCAGGGGGCATGAATTCACCCCTCCACTTT	CASSHRGAGGMNSPLHF
TRBV10-3	TRBJ2-7	TRBD2	NA	TGTGCCATCAGCGGACTAGACGAGCAGTACTTC	CAISGLDEQYF
TRBV5-4	TRBJ2-1	TRBD1	NA	TGTGCCAGCAGCCGCCACTTAACCGGGACAGGGAACAATGAGCAGTTCTTC	CASSRHLTGTGNNEQFF
TRBV5-4	TRBJ2-1	TRBD1	NA	TGTGCCAGCAGCTCGACAGGGGCCCTCTACAATGAGCAGTTCTTC	CASSSTGALYNEQFF
TRBV6-1	TRBJ1-2	NA	once	TGTGCCAGCAGTGAAGAAGGACAGTACTATGGCTACACCTTC	CASSEEGQYYGYTF
TRBV6-5	TRBJ1-2	NA	NA	TGTGCCAGCAGTTACTCCGCGAATGGAGGGTACACCTTC	CASSYSANGGYTF
TRBV30	TRBJ1-1	TRBD1	NA	TGTGCCTGGAGTGTGAGGACAGGGATGAACACTGAAGCTTTCTTT	CAWSVRTGMNTEAFF
TRBV7-9	TRBJ1-1	TRBD1	NA	TGTGCCAGCAGCTTAAACGACAGGGGGAAGGACACTGAAGCTTTCTTT	CASSLNDRGKDTEAFF
TRBV6-6	TRBJ2-7	TRBD2	NA	TGTGCCAGCAGTCCCGGGAGGAACGAGCAGTACTTC	CASSPGRNEQYF
TRBV5-6	TRBJ2-2	NA	once	TGTGCCAGCAGCTTTGGACAGAGCGGGGAGCTGTTTTTT	CASSFGQSGELFF
TRBV18	TRBJ2-5	NA	NA	TGTGCCAGCTCACGGCGGGGCCAAGAGACCCAGTACTTC	CASSRRGQETQYF
TRBV28	TRBJ2-7	TRBD1	NA	TGTGCCAGCAGGGTGGGACAGGGAGCCTACGAGCAGTACTTC	CASRVGQGAYEQYF